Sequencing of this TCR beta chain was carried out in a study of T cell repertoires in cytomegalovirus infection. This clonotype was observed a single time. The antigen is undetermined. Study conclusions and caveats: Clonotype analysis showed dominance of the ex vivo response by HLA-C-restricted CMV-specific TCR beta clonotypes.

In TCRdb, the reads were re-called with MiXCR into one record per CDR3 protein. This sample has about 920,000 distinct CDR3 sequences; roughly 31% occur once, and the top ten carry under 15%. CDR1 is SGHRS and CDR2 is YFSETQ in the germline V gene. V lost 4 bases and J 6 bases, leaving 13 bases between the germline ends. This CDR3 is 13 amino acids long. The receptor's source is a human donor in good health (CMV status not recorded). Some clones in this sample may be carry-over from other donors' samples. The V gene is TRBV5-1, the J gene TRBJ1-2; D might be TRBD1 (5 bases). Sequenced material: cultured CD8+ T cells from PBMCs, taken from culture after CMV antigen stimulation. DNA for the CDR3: TGCGCCAGCAGCCGACAGACAGAGCATGGCTACACCTTC. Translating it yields CASSRQTEHGYTF.